Listed here are 24 T cell receptor beta chains from one sample, sequenced in a study of CD8+CD57+ T cells in acquired aplastic anemia. It was patients with CD8+CD57+ cell expansion by flow cytometry who were chosen for sequencing. TCR beta VDJ and CDR3 profiles were obtained from a genomic DNA template. Each CDR3 protein gets one entry after TCRdb re-called the reads with MiXCR. The sample lists 200,000 to 300,000 distinct CDR3 sequences, approximately 86% occurring once. Sample: sorted CD4+, CD8+, or CD8+CD57+ T cells (not recorded which) from PBMCs. The receptors stem from a human donor with aplastic anemia.

The rearrangement joins TRBV20-1 to TRBJ1-6; D call uncertain. The CDR3 runs 13 residues. CDR1 is DFQATT, CDR2 SNEGSKA, per germline (reference sequence). V shed 3 bases and J shed 5 bases, with 8 bases lying between them. Here the CDR3 DNA reads TGCAGTGCTAGTCCTGGGCATAATTCACCCCTCCACTTT. Its protein is CSASPGHNSPLHF.

Concerning this clonotype: This likely comes from a read error, as the CDR3 has no conserved phenylalanine or tryptophan at its end. The DNA is left out, because the CDR3 cannot be placed on it with certainty; the CDR3 is given as TCRdb lists it. The CDR3 spells CASSDGSEQEQLFV. V usage is TRBV2 and J usage is TRBJ2-5. CDR1 and CDR2 (germline): SNHLY, FYNNEI. The CDR3 has 14 residues if both end residues are counted.

The count of this clonotype is one. The rearrangement joins TRBV20-1 to TRBJ1-4; D gene unclear. The CDR3 has 12 amino acids. The germline V and J ends were trimmed by 3 bases and 10 bases, with 12 bases remaining between them. The germline gives CDR1 DFQATT, CDR2 SNEGSKA (reference sequence). CDR3 in amino acids: CSASPEAGKLFF. DNA for the CDR3: TGCAGTGCTAGTCCGGAGGCAGGAAAACTGTTTTTT.

As concerns this clonotype: Because the CDR3 is missing its conserved closing phenylalanine or tryptophan, this is likely a read error. Because the CDR3's place on the DNA is in doubt, the DNA is left out and the CDR3 is given as listed by TCRdb. The rearrangement joins TRBV2 to TRBJ1-2; the table's D call, TRBD1, has no DNA check behind it. The CDR3 spans 16 residues, counting both ends. Per germline, CDR1 SNHLY and CDR2 FYNNEI. CDR3 amino acids: CASGEGGTDTEYFYPG.

V is TRBV9 and J is TRBJ1-2, with TRBD1 matching 8 bases. This CDR3 is built from 16 residues. CDR1 and CDR2 (germline): SGDLS, YYNGEE. After removal of 4 bases from V and 6 bases from J, the junction contained 14 bases not matched to a gene. CDR3 protein: CASSLDREGPPHGYTF. CDR3 nucleotide sequence: TGTGCCAGCAGCTTGGACAGGGAGGGGCCACCCCATGGCTACACCTTC.

The rearrangement joins TRBV11-1 to TRBJ2-3; D uncertain. CDR1 SGHAT and CDR2 FQDESV come from the germline V gene (reference sequence). The V end lost 1 base, the J end lost 4 bases, and 6 bases lay between the germline ends. This CDR3 spans 13 amino acids. Here the CDR3 DNA reads TGTGCCAGCAGCTTAGGGAGCTCAGATACGCAGTATTTT. Translation gives CASSLGSSDTQYF. The variable domain in full, completed from reference TRBV11-1 and TRBJ2-3, reads EAEVAQSPRYKITEKSQAVAFWCDPISGHATLYWYRQILGQGPELLVQFQDESVVDDSQLPKDRFSAERLKGVDSTLKIQPAELGDSAMYLCASSLGSSDTQYFGPGTRLTVL.

As to this clonotype: At one of its ends the junction is not consistent with the germline gene, which may arise from a read error. The CDR3 here is CASSEFAHHRSNYGYTF. The DNA for the CDR3 is TGTGCCAGCAGTGAATTCGCTCACCACAGATCTAACTATGGCTACACCTTC. V gene TRBV10-3 combines with J gene TRBJ1-2; D call uncertain. CDR1 is ENHRY and CDR2 is SYGVKD in the germline V gene. The CDR3 has 17 residues.

CDR3 nucleotide sequence: TGTGCCAGCGGGGACGAGGGCTCCTACGAGCAGTACGTT. Its translation is CASGDEGSYEQYV. This chain links TRBV2 with TRBJ2-7, with D tentatively TRBD1 or TRBD2 (5 bases each). Germline V gene data show CDR1 as SNHLY and CDR2 as FYNNEI. The length of the CDR3 is 13 residues.

The genes are TRBV7-6 and TRBJ1-2; D unclear. Germline V gene sequence: CDR1 SGHVS, CDR2 FNYEAQ. Trimming stripped 3 bases from V and 6 bases from J, with 20 bases between. The CDR3 has 16 residues. The CDR3 is CASSFDRDGLAHGYTF. CDR3 coding DNA: TGTGCCAGCAGCTTTGATCGAGACGGGCTCGCACATGGCTACACCTTC.

As concerns this clonotype: The junction shows a germline mismatch at one end, possibly a read error. The rearrangement links TRBV15 to TRBJ2-3, with unresolved D. The CDR3 extends over 14 amino acids. Germline V gene sequence: CDR1 LNHNV, CDR2 YYDKDF (reference sequence). CDR3 DNA: TGTGCCACCAGCATAGCCAGCGATCAAGATACCCAGTACTTT. It yields the protein CATSIASDQDTQYF.

This CDR3 reads CATSRVEGGPQETQYF. In nucleotides, the CDR3 is TGTGCCACCAGCAGAGTAGAGGGGGGGCCCCAAGAGACCCAGTACTTC. The V gene is TRBV15, the J gene TRBJ2-5; possibly TRBD2 for D (7 bases). The V gene's germline CDR1 is LNHNV and CDR2 YYDKDF (reference sequence). Trimming took 1 base from V and 1 from J, leaving 13 bases between them. CDR3 length: 16 residues.

DNA for the CDR3: TGTGCCAGCAGCTTAGCGGGCCGACCCGATACGCAGTCTGAAGCTTTCTTT. This codes for CASSLAGRPDTQSEAFF. V usage is TRBV7-8 and J usage is TRBJ1-1, with no clear D. CDR3 length: 17 residues. From germline, CDR1 is SGHVS and CDR2 FQNEAQ. V was trimmed by 0 bases and J by 6 bases, leaving 20 bases between them.

Remarks on this clonotype: As the CDR3 is not closed by the conserved phenylalanine or tryptophan, this likely results from a read error. V is TRBV7-9 and J is TRBJ2-1, with a tentative D call TRBD2 (6 bases). The CDR3 spans 13 residues. Germline lookup yields CDR1 SEHNR and CDR2 FQNEAQ (reference sequence). V shed 5 bases and J shed 8 bases, with 13 bases lying between them. The CDR3 reads CASSDGGMDEQFV. The CDR3 DNA reads as TGTGCCAGCAGCGATGGGGGGATGGATGAGCAGTTCGTC.

The CDR3 sequence is CASSSPGQRGTEAFF. In DNA form, the CDR3 reads TGTGCCAGCAGCTCCCCGGGACAGCGGGGGACTGAAGCTTTCTTT. The chain links TRBV7-8 to TRBJ1-1, with 7 bases fitting TRBD1. The CDR3 sequence is 15 residues long. Losses at the gene ends were 4 bases for V and 5 bases for J; bases not matched to a gene: 10. Germline CDR1 and CDR2: SGHVS and FQNEAQ. The full variable domain, with the rest looked up from reference TRBV7-8 and TRBJ1-1, is GAGVSQSPRYKVAKRGQDVALRCDPISGHVSLFWYQQALGQGPEFLTYFQNEAQLDKSGLPSDRFFAERPEGSVSTLKIQRTQQEDSAVYLCASSSPGQRGTEAFFGQGTRLTVV.

As concerns this clonotype: One junction end does not reproduce the germline sequence, and a read error may be involved. The chain is built from TRBV7-8 and TRBJ1-5; D is uncertain. Germline V gene data show CDR1 as SGHVS and CDR2 as FQNEAQ. The CDR3 is made up of 15 amino acids. CDR3 DNA sequence: TGTGCCAGCAGCGTAGCGAGAGGTCCCGATACGCAGTATCATTTT. Amino acids: CASSVARGPDTQYHF.

This sequence joins TRBV7-2 and TRBJ2-3; possible D gene TRBD2, 7 bases. V was pared by 3 bases and J by 15 bases, with 22 bases between. Germline CDR1 SGHTA, CDR2 FQGNSA. The CDR3 has 14 amino acids. The DNA for the CDR3 is TGTGCCAGCAGCTTGACGGGGGGCGCCGATACTCGCTATTTT. It is translated as CASSLTGGADTRYF.

The V gene is TRBV7-8, the J gene TRBJ1-2, with unresolved D. With 5 bases removed from V and 4 bases from J, the gap between germline ends came to 20 bases. The CDR3 runs to 16 residues. The germline V gene encodes CDR1 SGHVS and CDR2 FQNEAQ. The CDR3 is CASSQKGAGLLYGYTF. Written as DNA, the CDR3 is TGTGCCAGCAGCCAAAAGGGTGCAGGCCTCCTCTATGGCTACACCTTC.

Points on this clonotype: The junction differs from germline at one of its ends, possibly a read error. The chain employs TRBV9 and TRBJ1-6; D might be TRBD1 (5 bases). Germline-derived CDR1 and CDR2 are SGDLS and YYNGEE. The CDR3 length is 16 residues. This CDR3 is CASRQRGTQHNSSLHF. CDR3 coding DNA: TGTGCCAGCAGACAACGGGGGACCCAACATAATTCATCCCTCCACTTT.

V and J are TRBV7-8 and TRBJ1-1; 7 bases fit TRBD1. The CDR3 contains 15 residues. V was pared by 3 bases and J by 12 bases, with 16 bases of the junction left unmatched. CDR1 SGHVS and CDR2 FQNEAQ come from the germline V gene. Here the CDR3 DNA reads TGTGCCAGCAGCTTGGGAGGGGGCGCCGACTATGGATCTTTCTTT. Translated, it gives CASSLGGGADYGSFF.

The V call is TRBV12-5, the J call TRBJ1-2; 11 bases fit TRBD1. Trimming at V came to 5 bases and at J to 3 bases, leaving 5 bases not matched to a gene. CDR3 size: 15 residues. Germline assignment: CDR1 LGHNT and CDR2 FRNRAP. The CDR3 here is CASGRTGGADYGYTF. The CDR3, as DNA: TGTGCTAGTGGTCGGACAGGGGGCGCCGACTATGGCTACACCTTC. Using reference TRBV12-5 and TRBJ1-2 for the parts outside the CDR3, the full variable domain is DARVTQTPRHKVTEMGQEVTMRCQPILGHNTVFWYRQTMMQGLELLAYFRNRAPLDDSGMPKDRFSAEMPDATLATLKIQPSEPRDSAVYFCASGRTGGADYGYTFGSGTRLTVV.

This chain uses TRBV7-9 with TRBJ1-2; D is unclear. CDR3 length: 19 residues. V was clipped by 6 bases and J by 4 bases, with 30 bases between them. Germline values: CDR1 SEHNR, CDR2 FQNEAQ (reference sequence). The CDR3 sequence: CASRLPEHEAVSGGYGYTF. As DNA, the CDR3 is TGTGCCAGCAGGTTACCAGAACACGAAGCAGTTAGCGGTGGCTATGGCTACACCTTC.

This sequence joins TRBV11-1 and TRBJ2-4; D is perhaps TRBD2 (5 bases). The V and J ends lost 8 bases and 11 bases respectively, with 16 bases between them. The CDR3 is 12 amino acids. Germline assignment: CDR1 SGHAT and CDR2 FQDESV (reference sequence). This CDR3 is CASGGAEELQYF. The DNA of the CDR3 is TGTGCCAGCGGAGGAGCTGAGGAGCTTCAGTACTTC.

This clonotype was recorded only once. The V call is TRBV9, the J call TRBJ1-1; D not resolved. Between the trimmed V and J ends, which lost 3 bases and 3 bases, there was a span of 15 bases. The CDR3 length is 15 residues. Looked up from germline, CDR1 is SGDLS and CDR2 is YYNGEE. The CDR3 reads CASSASLRGYTEAFF. The CDR3 coding sequence is TGTGCCAGCAGCGCAAGTCTGAGAGGGTACACTGAAGCTTTCTTT.

The chain links TRBV20-1 to TRBJ1-2; TRBD1 is a possible D gene (5 bases). V was trimmed by 4 bases and J by 4 bases, leaving 16 bases between them. There are 14 residues in the CDR3. From germline, CDR1 is DFQATT and CDR2 SNEGSKA (reference sequence). CDR3 protein: CSATIKDKGYGYTF. The CDR3 DNA sequence: TGCAGTGCTACTATCAAGGACAAGGGCTATGGCTACACCTTC.